What follows are 10 T cell receptor beta chains derived from one specimen sequenced in a study of blood T cell repertoires in COVID-19. Produced via immunoSEQ multiplex PCR; TCRdb's table is partial and in-frame only. The sample carries about 250,000 clones, approximately 86% recorded once. Sequences were obtained from peripheral blood. The source of these receptors is a woman aged 55 to 70 who had recovered from COVID-19.

The chain combines TRBV18 with TRBJ1-4; unclear D gene. This CDR3 has 15 amino acids. Germline CDR1 KGHSH, CDR2 LQKENI. V was shortened by 3 bases and J by 8 bases, with 16 bases between the two germline ends. CDR3 residues: CASSPRVGVREKLFF. Here the CDR3 DNA reads TGTGCCAGCTCACCCCGGGTCGGGGTTAGGGAAAAACTGTTTTTT.

This sequence joins TRBV6-5 and TRBJ1-6; D gene ambiguous. The germline gives CDR1 MNHEY, CDR2 SVGAGI. The CDR3 runs 12 residues. The ends were cut back, 9 bases at V and 7 bases at J, with 10 bases in the middle. The CDR3 sequence is CASSGRNSPLHF. CDR3 nucleotide sequence: TGTGCCAGTTCGGGTAGGAATTCACCCCTCCACTTT.

The V and J genes are TRBV10-2 and TRBJ1-2, with D possibly being TRBD1 (6 bases). The germline CDR1 and CDR2 sequences are WSHSY and SAAADI. This CDR3 is 15 amino acids long. V dropped 4 bases and J dropped 4 bases, with 16 bases sitting between them. DNA for the CDR3: TGCGCCAGCAGTGGGGGGCAGACCCTTGGCTATGGCTACACCTTC. Amino acids: CASSGGQTLGYGYTF.

This chain joins TRBV7-9 and TRBJ2-1; 7 bases map to TRBD2. From germline, CDR1 is SEHNR and CDR2 FQNEAQ (reference sequence). V was clipped by 5 bases and J by 0 bases; unmatched bases: 19. The CDR3 is made up of 20 amino acids. The CDR3 is CASSNTVGLAAPSSYNEQFF. The CDR3 DNA follows: TGTGCCAGCAGCAACACAGTGGGGCTAGCGGCCCCAAGCTCCTACAATGAGCAGTTCTTC.

This chain links TRBV6-5 with TRBJ1-2; D might be TRBD1 (5 bases). The germline V and J ends were trimmed by 5 bases and 0 bases, with 13 bases remaining between them. This CDR3 region has 15 residues. Germline V lookup: CDR1 MNHEY, CDR2 SVGAGI. The CDR3 is CASSIGGKANYGYTF. The CDR3 coding sequence is TGTGCCAGCAGTATCGGGGGAAAAGCTAACTATGGCTACACCTTC.

The V gene is TRBV2, the J gene TRBJ2-7; 7 bases line up with TRBD2. The length of the CDR3 is 13 residues. Germline V gives CDR1 SNHLY, CDR2 FYNNEI. J was trimmed by 2 bases and V by 7 bases; bases with no gene match: 5. CDR3 loop: CASKGGNPYEQYF. The CDR3 nucleotides are TGTGCCAGCAAGGGAGGGAACCCCTACGAGCAGTACTTC.

The chain employs TRBV7-2 and TRBJ1-2, with a possible D match to TRBD1 (6 bases). Germline CDR1 and CDR2: SGHTA and FQGNSA. Deletions cut 5 bases from V and 7 bases from J, with 17 bases between. The CDR3 length is 14 residues. The DNA for the CDR3 is TGTGCCAGCAGCCCAGATCCAGGGGTCTCTGGCTACACCTTC. This codes for CASSPDPGVSGYTF.

CDR3: CSVESPRYTEAFF. CDR3 bases: TGCAGCGTTGAGTCCCCTAGATACACTGAAGCTTTCTTT. The genes are TRBV29-1 and TRBJ1-1; no definite D call. V was shortened by 3 bases and J by 3 bases, with 11 bases between the two germline ends. Germline V gene lookup returns CDR1 SQVTM and CDR2 ANQGSEA. The CDR3 is 13 residues long. Supplemented by reference TRBV29-1 and TRBJ1-1, the full variable domain reads SAVISQKPSRDICQRGTSLTIQCQVDSQVTMMFWYRQQPGQSLTLIATANQGSEATYESGFVIDKFPISRPNLTFSTLTVSNMSPEDSSIYLCSVESPRYTEAFFGQGTRLTVV.

This chain joins TRBV14 and TRBJ2-1; 7 positions match TRBD2. After removal of 2 bases from V and 9 bases from J, the junction contained 7 bases not matched to a gene. Per germline, CDR1 SGHDN and CDR2 FVKESK. The CDR3 is 14 amino acids. CDR3 in DNA: TGTGCCAGCAGCCAAAGACTCAGGGAGGGTGAGCAGTTCTTC. It codes for CASSQRLREGEQFF. The full variable domain, rest sourced from reference TRBV14 and TRBJ2-1, is EAGVTQFPSHSVIEKGQTVTLRCDPISGHDNLYWYRRVMGKEIKFLLHFVKESKQDESGMPNNRFLAERTGGTYSTLKVQPAELEDSGVYFCASSQRLREGEQFFGPGTRLTVL.

The CDR3 reads CASSFDREEVMNTEAFF. The CDR3 DNA follows: TGTGCCAGCAGTTTTGACAGGGAAGAGGTTATGAACACTGAAGCTTTCTTT. The chain recombines TRBV28 with TRBJ1-1, with 7 bases identical to TRBD1. Germline V gene data show CDR1 as MDHEN and CDR2 as SYDVKM. The CDR3 covers 17 residues. J lost 0 bases, V lost 3 bases, and 10 bases had no gene match.